The 20 T cell receptor beta chains reported below all come from one sample, sequenced in a study of post-analysis software for immune sequencing data (dated by TCRdb to about 2015). Antigen specificity for these receptors is unknown. Findings and caveats that apply to the study as a whole: Significantly higher frequencies in patients than in controls were found for roughly 5 TRBV segments, including TRBV5-6, TRBV5-1 and TRBV20-1.

Libraries came from PCR. The data were produced on an Illumina HiSeq 2500. To reduce PCR and sequencing biases, unique molecular identifiers were built into the TCR beta cDNA libraries. The raw public reads went through TCRdb reprocessing: fastp at Q25, MiXCR clone calling, in-frame beta chains kept. When rows share a CDR3 protein, they turn into one entry using the most common DNA and genes. The sample table holds over 700,000 distinct CDR3 sequences, of which just under 30% were seen once. The biggest ten clones account for approximately 0.55% of the sample. Specimen: blood. The receptors shown here come from a girl between 5 and 17 years old with multiple sclerosis.

This chain links TRBV7-9 with TRBJ1-1; D gene ambiguous. Trimming took off 2 bases at V and 8 bases at J, with 9 bases between the two ends. This CDR3 has 12 amino acids. Per the germline V gene, CDR1 is SEHNR and CDR2 is FQNEAQ (reference sequence). The CDR3 DNA reads as TGTGCCAGCAGCTTACGAGGTGGGGAAGCTTTCTTT. Amino acid sequence: CASSLRGGEAFF.

This clonotype was detected ten times or more. The rearrangement uses TRBV7-2 and TRBJ1-2; maybe TRBD1 (6 bases). Germline CDR1 is SGHTA and CDR2 is FQGNSA. The CDR3 has 15 residues. V was trimmed by 1 base and J by 2 bases, leaving 11 bases between them. CDR3 loop: CASSLVGQTNYGYTF. The CDR3, as DNA: TGTGCCAGCAGCTTAGTTGGACAGACAAACTATGGCTACACCTTC.

This clonotype occurred a few times. The chain recombines TRBV12-3 or TRBV12-4 with TRBJ2-6, with D perhaps matching TRBD1 or TRBD2 (6 bases each). CDR3 length: 17 amino acids. Deletions cut 5 bases from V and 2 bases from J, with 16 bases between. The CDR3 DNA follows: TGTGCCAGCAGTACTGGGGGGCGCCGAGCTGGGGCCAACGTCCTGACTTTC. Amino acids: CASSTGGRRAGANVLTF.

The sample holds a few counts of this clonotype. This chain links TRBV29-1 with TRBJ2-5; D unresolved. Germline V CDR1 and CDR2: SQVTM, ANQGSEA. The CDR3 contains 12 residues. Deletions cut 6 bases from V and 0 bases from J, with 8 bases between. The CDR3 sequence: CSVISYQETQYF. The DNA for the CDR3 is TGCAGCGTCATATCGTACCAAGAGACCCAGTACTTC.

This clonotype was counted only a few times. The V call is TRBV5-1, the J call TRBJ1-1, with D hard to call. The V gene's germline CDR1 is SGHRS and CDR2 YFSETQ. The CDR3 is made up of 13 amino acids. Trimming removed 2 bases at V and 4 bases at J, with 9 bases between. The CDR3 coding sequence is TGCGCCAGCAGCTTCGTGCGGGGCACTGAAGCTTTCTTT. Its translation is CASSFVRGTEAFF.

This clonotype was observed a few times. This sequence joins TRBV21-1 and TRBJ2-1. TRBV21-1 is described as a pseudogene. The CDR3 is 15 residues long. The chain's CDR3 is CAIHSPLSSYNEQFF. The CDR3 DNA reads TGTGCCATCCACTCTCCTCTCAGCTCCTACAATGAGCAGTTCTTC.

This clonotype was counted only a few times. The genes are TRBV19 and TRBJ2-7; TRBD1 agrees at 8 bases. V shed 5 bases, J shed 2 bases, and the junction held 11 bases outside the gene matches. The CDR3 consists of 16 residues. CDR1 is LNHDA and CDR2 is SQIVND in the germline V gene (reference sequence). As DNA, the CDR3 is TGTGCCAGTAGTCCCGCGGGACAGGTAAAAGCCTACGAGCAGTACTTC. Its translation is CASSPAGQVKAYEQYF.

This clonotype was seen only a few times. The chain employs TRBV10-3 and TRBJ2-6; no clear D gene. V was cut by 2 bases and J by 0 bases, with 8 bases left in between. Germline lookup yields CDR1 ENHRY and CDR2 SYGVKD. The CDR3 totals 16 residues. The DNA of the CDR3 is TGTGCCATCAGTGAGCGTTGGGGCTCTGGGGCCAACGTCCTGACTTTC. Translated, it gives CAISERWGSGANVLTF.

The chain combines TRBV20-1 with TRBJ2-1; TRBD2 matches 9 bases. CDR3 length: 12 amino acids. Germline V CDR1 and CDR2: DFQATT, SNEGSKA (reference sequence). V lost 5 bases and J lost 15; bases outside the gene matches: 11. The CDR3 sequence: CSAPRAEGLAFF. The CDR3 DNA sequence: TGCAGTGCTCCTCGCGCCGAGGGACTAGCGTTCTTC.

This rearrangement joins TRBV7-9 to TRBJ2-1, with 9 bases that match TRBD2. Germline V gene sequence: CDR1 SEHNR, CDR2 FQNEAQ (reference sequence). The CDR3 is made up of 17 amino acids. J gave up 3 bases and V 1 base, and 7 bases lay outside the gene matches. The CDR3 region is CASSLGGRDQYYNEQFF. CDR3 DNA sequence: TGTGCCAGCAGCTTAGGCGGGAGGGACCAGTACTACAATGAGCAGTTCTTC.

In this sample, this clonotype turned up once. V and J are TRBV10-3 and TRBJ2-7; TRBD1 matches 8 bases. The assigned J gene may be wrong: the sequence end matches TRBJ2-5 better. This CDR3 region has 16 residues. Germline lookup yields CDR1 ENHRY and CDR2 SYGVKD. The CDR3 nucleotides read TGTGCCATCAGGGGCTCCCAGGGGGCTTTATCAGAGACCCAGTACTTC. Encoded protein: CAIRGSQGALSETQYF.

This clonotype was seen more than once but under ten times. The CDR3 nucleotides are TGTGCCAGCTCACCACTAGCGGGAGAGTCCAATGAGCAGTTCTTC. Translation: CASSPLAGESNEQFF. The V call is TRBV18, the J call TRBJ2-1, with TRBD2 identical over 9 bases. The CDR3 loop spans 15 amino acids. Germline values: CDR1 KGHSH, CDR2 LQKENI. V lost 1 base to trimming and J lost 6 bases; unmatched junction nucleotides: 4.

This chain joins TRBV4-1 and TRBJ2-3; TRBD1 agrees at 8 bases. Germline lookup yields CDR1 MGHRA and CDR2 YSYEKL. The trim removed 0 bases at V and 2 bases at J, leaving 7 bases unmatched. The CDR3 is 17 residues long. The CDR3 DNA sequence: TGCGCCAGCAGCCAAGATCCCGGACAGGGTCACACAGATACGCAGTATTTT. It encodes CASSQDPGQGHTDTQYF.

V is TRBV20-1 and J is TRBJ2-1; 7 bases line up with TRBD2. CDR3 size: 17 residues. Germline assignment: CDR1 DFQATT and CDR2 SNEGSKA (reference sequence). The trim removed 0 bases at V and 1 base at J, leaving 9 bases unmatched. CDR3 coding DNA: TGCAGTGCTAGAGATCTCTACGCTAGCGGATCCTACAATGAGCAGTTCTTC. The encoded protein is CSARDLYASGSYNEQFF.

The genes are TRBV6-6 and TRBJ1-1; D is perhaps TRBD1 (5 bases). The germline V gene encodes CDR1 MNHNY and CDR2 SVGAGI (reference sequence). This CDR3 has 15 amino acids. The ends were cut back, 5 bases at V and 0 bases at J, with 13 bases in the middle. The CDR3 region has the DNA TGTGCCAGCAGTCAAACCCGACAGTTGAACACTGAAGCTTTCTTT. It yields the protein CASSQTRQLNTEAFF.

The CDR3 spells CASSVGRAGGPETQYF. DNA for the CDR3: TGTGCCAGCAGCGTAGGTCGAGCGGGGGGGCCAGAGACCCAGTACTTC. V is TRBV9 and J is TRBJ2-4; 10 bases match TRBD2. The end of the DNA fits TRBJ2-5 better, so the J call may be wrong. Germline CDR1 is SGDLS and CDR2 is YYNGEE. This CDR3 contains 16 residues.

This clonotype was detected only a few times. V usage is TRBV20-1 and J usage is TRBJ2-1; TRBD2 matches at 8 bases. Germline assignment: CDR1 DFQATT and CDR2 SNEGSKA (reference sequence). J was trimmed by 6 bases and V by 8 bases; bases with no gene match: 6. This CDR3 has 12 amino acids. The CDR3 DNA sequence: TGCAGTCCGGGACTAGGCCCCAATGAGCAGTTCTTC. Translating gives CSPGLGPNEQFF.

V usage is TRBV4-3 and J usage is TRBJ2-7, with D maybe TRBD2 (6 bases). Looked up from germline, CDR1 is LGHNA and CDR2 is YSLEER. The V gene lost 1 base and the J gene lost 7 bases, with 17 bases spanning the gap. The CDR3 is 15 residues long. This chain's CDR3 is CASSQGAGPRNEQYF. In DNA, the CDR3 is TGCGCCAGCAGCCAAGGGGCGGGACCTAGAAATGAGCAGTACTTC.

This clonotype was observed a handful of times. The V and J genes are TRBV25-1 and TRBJ2-1; D is possibly TRBD1 or TRBD2 (6 bases each). The germline gives CDR1 MGHDK, CDR2 SYGVNS. This CDR3 is 13 amino acids long. The V gene lost 10 bases and the J gene lost 6 bases, with 16 bases spanning the gap. The DNA for the CDR3 is TGTGCCACCAGGGGAGGTCCTGGCAATGAGCAGTTCTTC. Translating it yields CATRGGPGNEQFF.

The chain uses TRBV20-1 and TRBJ2-5; 7 bases agree with TRBD2. Trimming removed 1 base from V and 11 bases from J; junction bases left unmatched: 16. CDR1 and CDR2 from the germline V gene are DFQATT and SNEGSKA (reference sequence). The CDR3 is 15 residues long. CDR3 coding DNA: TGCAGTGCTAGAGTAAGGGGAGGGACCGCGCGGAAGCAGTACTTC. This gives the protein CSARVRGGTARKQYF.